The present T cell receptor beta chain was sequenced within a study of CD8 T cells in Susac syndrome (dated 2019 in TCRdb). Regarding the study in general: Repertoire sequencing was used to test whether CD8+ T cell activation and differentiation in Susac syndrome was antigen driven. The study compared CD8+ T cell repertoire clonality among 12 healthy donors, around 14 Susac syndrome patients and 15 multiple sclerosis patients. General conclusions and limits of the study: The study acknowledged that relatively few individuals were included in the TCR sequencing and HLA analysis.

This clonotype was picked up one time. Its specific antigen is unknown. No per-base quality is available; no much larger clone lies one base away. One read yields weak evidence. Peripheral blood CD8+ and CD4+ T cells from healthy donors, Susac syndrome patients and multiple sclerosis patients were profiled using high-throughput TCR beta sequencing. Healthy donors were included as age- and sex-matched controls. Bulk CD8+ and CD4+ T cells were purified by magnetic negative isolation, while CD8+ TEMRA cells were enriched using FACS. Blood was drawn into EDTA tubes, processed within 24 hours, and PBMCs were isolated by density gradient centrifugation. PBMCs intended for TCR sequencing were cryopreserved in liquid nitrogen and thawed later in a water bath at 37 degrees C. Purity of sorted or isolated CD4+, CD8+ and CD8+ TEMRA cells was at least 90%. V lost 4 bases and J lost 3 bases, and the count of bases not matched to a germline gene is 7. Inclusive of the bounding cysteine and phenylalanine, the CDR3 is 14 residues long. Solely the CDR3 DNA is kept, with 42 bases framed from the first base. From the germline V gene, CDR1 is SGHRS and CDR2 is YFSETQ.

RNA was extracted using the RNeasy kit, and roughly 0.5 to 1 ug of the RNA was reverse transcribed with random hexamers. The immunoSEQ multiplex PCR assay, covering 54 Vbeta and 13 Jbeta segments, was used to amplify TCR beta CDR3 regions. PCR amplification bias was corrected by using a synthetic template baseline for primer optimization and computational correction. In the source study's methods: Reads were annotated to V, D and J genes per IMGT and analyzed with immunoSEQ Analyzer, keeping only productive sequences. To calculate clonality, Shannon entropy was normalized by log2 of the number of productive unique sequences and then subtracted from one. For each patient and control, public and private clones were evaluated among the 100 most prevalent clones. Susac-specific clones were defined as absent from healthy and MS cohorts, 850 to 1,300 published viral clones and other ImmuneACCESS disease sequences. TCRdb itself trimmed the public reads at Q25 with fastp, ran MiXCR and retained productive beta chains. Each entry is one CDR3 protein sequence, shown with its most common DNA and genes. These V and J calls rely on TCRdb rather than the paper's analysis. This sample is represented by tens of thousands of distinct CDR3 sequences; over 85% of them were singletons. The ten biggest clones cover less than 0.65% of the sample.

In this chain, TRBV5-1 is recombined with TRBJ2-7; TRBD2 fits 7 bases in the junction. The source material was CD8+ T cells from PBMCs. The TCR comes from a human donor in good health. The CDR3 in this case is CASSLTSADYEQYF. The DNA reads as follows: TGCGCCAGCAGCCTTACTAGCGCCGACTACGAGCAGTACTTC.